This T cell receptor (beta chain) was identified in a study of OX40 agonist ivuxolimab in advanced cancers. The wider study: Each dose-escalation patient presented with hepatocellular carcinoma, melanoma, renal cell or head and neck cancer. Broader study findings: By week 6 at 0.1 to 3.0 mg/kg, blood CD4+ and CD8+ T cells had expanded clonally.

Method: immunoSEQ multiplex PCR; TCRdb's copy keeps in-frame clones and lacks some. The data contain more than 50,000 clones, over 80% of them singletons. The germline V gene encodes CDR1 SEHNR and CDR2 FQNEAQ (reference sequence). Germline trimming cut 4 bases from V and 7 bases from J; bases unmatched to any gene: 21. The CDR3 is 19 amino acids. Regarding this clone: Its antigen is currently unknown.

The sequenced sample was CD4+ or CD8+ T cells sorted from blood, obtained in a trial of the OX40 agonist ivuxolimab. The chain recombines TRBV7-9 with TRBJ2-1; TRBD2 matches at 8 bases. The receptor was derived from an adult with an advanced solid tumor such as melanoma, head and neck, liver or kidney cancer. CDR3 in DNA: TGTGCCAGCAGCTCCGATGGGCGGGAGGCGCCGGGGGTTTTGAATGAGCAGTTCTTC. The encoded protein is CASSSDGREAPGVLNEQFF.